Below are 19 T cell receptor beta chains sequenced from a single sample in a study of T-cell memory formation after mild COVID-19. TCRdb used MiXCR to reprocess the 5' RACE reads, holding one entry per CDR3 protein. The sample lists 300,000 or so distinct CDR3 sequences, more than 15% seen once, with roughly 22% in the top ten. The sequenced material came from PBMCs or a T cell subset sorted from them (not recorded which). These receptors were taken from a man aged 18-30 years who had mild COVID-19 (a few samples of this study predate the infection). Cell type and time point are not known.

This rearrangement joins TRBV7-3 to TRBJ2-5; 9 bases agree with TRBD2. Germline CDR1 reads SGHTA; CDR2 reads FQGTGA. After removal of 5 bases from V and 5 bases from J, the junction contained 9 bases not matched to a gene. CDR3 length equals 15 residues. CDR3 DNA sequence: TGTGCCAGCAGCGCGAGTGCGGGGGGGCGTGAGACCCAGTACTTC. This codes for CASSASAGGRETQYF.

The chain has TRBV6-2 or TRBV6-3 and TRBJ2-3; D unclear. With 3 bases removed from V and 5 bases from J, the gap between germline ends came to 9 bases. The CDR3 has 13 residues. Germline lookup yields CDR1 MNHEY and CDR2 SVGEGT. CDR3 sequence (DNA): TGTGCCAGCAGTTATCCCCTGGGAGATACGCAGTATTTT. Its translation is CASSYPLGDTQYF.

The chain combines TRBV6-5 with TRBJ2-7, with D unresolved. This CDR3 has 13 residues. The germline CDR1 and CDR2 sequences are MNHEY and SVGAGI. V was shortened by 3 bases and J by 2 bases, with 8 bases between the two germline ends. Here the CDR3 DNA reads TGTGCCAGCAGTTATCGGCATACCTACGAGCAGTACTTC. Translated, it gives CASSYRHTYEQYF.

In the case of this clonotype: Its ends do not fully match the called genes, so a read error is possible. CDR3 DNA sequence: TGCAGTGCCCCCGGGACAGGGGGCTCCTACAATGAGCGGTTCTTC. Its translation is CSAPGTGGSYNERFF. The chain recombines TRBV20-1 with TRBJ2-1, with TRBD1 matching 12 bases. Germline V gene data show CDR1 as DFQATT and CDR2 as SNEGSKA (reference sequence). The CDR3 is 15 amino acids.

The chain has TRBV5-4 and TRBJ2-7; unclear D gene. This CDR3 has 14 amino acids. With 2 bases removed from V and 5 bases from J, the gap between germline ends came to 14 bases. Germline CDR1 is SGHNT and CDR2 is YYREEE (reference sequence). The CDR3: CASSLGQAPDEQYF. The CDR3 coding sequence is TGTGCCAGCAGCTTAGGCCAGGCCCCGGACGAGCAGTACTTC.

V gene TRBV20-1 combines with J gene TRBJ1-5; D gene uncertain. CDR1 DFQATT and CDR2 SNEGSKA come from the germline V gene (reference sequence). Trimming cost V 6 bases and J 0 bases, with 15 bases left between them. The CDR3 loop spans 15 amino acids. This chain's CDR3 is CSAETRQYSNQPQHF. DNA of the CDR3: TGCAGTGCCGAGACGCGACAATATAGCAATCAGCCCCAGCATTTT.

This clonotype showed up just a few times. V is TRBV15 and J is TRBJ2-7, with D unclear. This CDR3 comprises 14 residues. Germline values: CDR1 LNHNV, CDR2 YYDKDF (reference sequence). V was trimmed by 0 bases and J by 1 base, leaving 7 bases between them. CDR3 nucleotides: TGTGCCACCAGCAGAGATCGGGTTTCCTACGAGCAGTACTTC. It is translated as CATSRDRVSYEQYF. Using reference TRBV15 and TRBJ2-7 for the parts outside the CDR3, the full variable domain is DAMVIQNPRYQVTQFGKPVTLSCSQTLNHNVMYWYQQKSSQAPKLLFHYYDKDFNNEADTPDNFQSRRPNTSFCFLDIRSPGLGDTAMYLCATSRDRVSYEQYFGPGTRLTVT.

This clonotype was seen a handful of times. The V gene is TRBV5-6, the J gene TRBJ2-5, with D unresolved. V dropped 3 bases and J dropped 0 bases, with 12 bases sitting between them. CDR3 length: 15 amino acids. Germline-derived CDR1 and CDR2 are SGHDT and YYEEEE. In DNA form, the CDR3 reads TGTGCCAGCAGCTGGAAGGGCCAGTACCAAGAGACCCAGTACTTC. Translating gives CASSWKGQYQETQYF.

The J gene is TRBJ1-6, the V gene TRBV7-9, with unresolved D. With 5 bases removed from V and 7 bases from J, the gap between germline ends came to 9 bases. Germline assignment: CDR1 SEHNR and CDR2 FQNEAQ (reference sequence). This CDR3 comprises 13 residues. The CDR3 reads CASSPDGNSPLHF. Here the CDR3 DNA reads TGTGCCAGCAGCCCTGACGGCAATTCACCCCTCCACTTT.

This chain joins TRBV4-3 and TRBJ2-1; D not certain. The CDR3 consists of 15 residues. Trimming removed 0 bases at V and 3 bases at J, with 9 bases between. The germline gives CDR1 LGHNA, CDR2 YSLEER. The CDR3, as DNA: TGCGCCAGCAGCCAAGATAGGTCAGACTACAATGAGCAGTTCTTC. Its translation: CASSQDRSDYNEQFF.

This clonotype has just a few counts. The V gene is TRBV6-2 or TRBV6-3, the J gene TRBJ2-5; 13 bases agree with TRBD2. Germline trimming cut 6 bases from V and 5 bases from J; bases unmatched to any gene: 3. Germline lookup yields CDR1 MNHEY and CDR2 SVGEGT. There are 14 residues in the CDR3. The CDR3 here is CASRGLAGWETQYF. The CDR3 coding sequence is TGTGCCAGCAGGGGACTAGCGGGGTGGGAGACCCAGTACTTC.

This clonotype was detected a few times. This chain joins TRBV24-1 and TRBJ2-3, with TRBD2 matching over 11 bases. V gave up 5 bases and J gave up 4 bases; unmatched junction bases: 10. Per germline, CDR1 KGHDR and CDR2 SFDVKD. The CDR3 sequence is 17 residues long. In DNA form, the CDR3 reads TGTGCCACCAGTGGCCCCAAACTAGCGGGGGCCTCAGATACGCAGTATTTT. Protein: CATSGPKLAGASDTQYF.

This clonotype was seen a handful of times. This sequence joins TRBV7-9 and TRBJ1-1; 10 nucleotides align to TRBD1. CDR3 size: 15 residues. Germline assignment: CDR1 SEHNR and CDR2 FQNEAQ (reference sequence). With V trimmed by 5 bases and J by 3 bases, 6 bases remained unmatched. The CDR3 is CASSVSGTGDTEAFF. The CDR3 region has the DNA TGTGCCAGCAGCGTCTCGGGGACAGGGGACACTGAAGCTTTCTTT.

This clonotype came up a few times. This chain uses TRBV7-8 with TRBJ2-7; D is unclear. The germline V and J ends were trimmed by 2 bases and 2 bases, with 7 bases remaining between them. Germline V CDR1 and CDR2: SGHVS, FQNEAQ. The CDR3 has 13 residues. CDR3 region: CASSLPGPYEQYF. DNA of the CDR3: TGTGCCAGCAGCTTACCAGGCCCCTACGAGCAGTACTTC.

This clonotype was observed at least ten times. This chain uses TRBV5-1 with TRBJ2-7; TRBD1 agrees at 10 bases. CDR1 is SGHRS and CDR2 is YFSETQ in the germline V gene. This CDR3 spans 14 amino acids. J gave up 6 bases and V 4 bases, and 7 bases lay outside the gene matches. CDR3 residues: CASSPGQGECEQYV. The DNA of the CDR3 is TGCGCCAGCAGCCCCGGACAGGGGGAATGCGAGCAGTACGTC.

This CDR3 is CAYGQGMVTIYF. In DNA form, the CDR3 reads TGTGCCTATGGACAGGGAATGGTCACCATATATTTT. The chain employs TRBV30 and TRBJ1-3; 8 bases are a match to TRBD1. CDR1 and CDR2 (germline): GTSNPN, SVGIG (reference sequence). J lost 9 bases, V lost 7 bases, and 8 bases had no gene match. This CDR3 has 12 amino acids.

This clonotype was counted many times. The V call is TRBV7-9, the J call TRBJ2-7; D uncertain. This CDR3 is 12 amino acids long. CDR1 is SEHNR, CDR2 FQNEAQ, per germline (reference sequence). The germline V and J ends were trimmed by 0 bases and 2 bases, with 2 bases remaining between them. The CDR3 DNA is TGTGCCAGCAGCTTAGCCCCCTACGAGCAGTACGTC. It is translated as CASSLAPYEQYV.

The V call is TRBV12-3 or TRBV12-4, the J call TRBJ1-2; D remains unclear. The CDR3 contains 13 residues. V lost 6 bases, J lost 4 bases, and 12 bases lay in between. CDR3 DNA sequence: TGTGCCAGCAGCCCTAGTCCCTCCTATGGCTACACCTTC. Protein: CASSPSPSYGYTF.

This clonotype was counted ten times or more. The chain recombines TRBV7-9 with TRBJ2-5, with D uncertain. The CDR3 spans 15 residues. Germline V gene data show CDR1 as SEHNR and CDR2 as FQNEAQ (reference sequence). The ends were cut back, 0 bases at V and 1 base at J, with 9 bases in the middle. The CDR3 region has the DNA TGTGCCAGCAGCTTAGCCTTAGGGATCCAAGAGACCCAGTACTTC. It specifies CASSLALGIQETQYF.